Presented here are 32 T cell receptor beta chains from one specimen sequenced in a study of PD-L1 blockade in urothelial cancer. TCRdb's table, derived via immunoSEQ multiplex PCR, lists solely in-frame clones and lacks some. The table shows fewer than 130,000 clones, with 70% to 90% occurring only once. Sequencing was performed on PBMCs, taken around atezolizumab (anti-PD-L1) treatment. These TCRs come from a man aged 50 or older with urothelial cancer.

This clone was seen many times. The rearrangement links TRBV13 to TRBJ2-1, with a weak D call TRBD2 (5 bases). With 7 bases removed from V and 4 bases from J, the gap between germline ends came to 17 bases. The CDR3 extends over 15 amino acids. The germline gives CDR1 PRHDT, CDR2 FYEKMQ (reference sequence). The CDR3: CASKGVLSAYNEQFF. DNA of the CDR3: TGTGCCAGCAAGGGAGTCCTATCGGCGTACAATGAGCAGTTCTTC.

This sequence joins TRBV5-4 and TRBJ2-4, with TRBD2 matching 8 bases. Germline CDR1 reads SGHNT; CDR2 reads YYREEE (reference sequence). V lost 3 bases to trimming and J lost 0 bases; unmatched junction nucleotides: 5. This CDR3 is built from 16 residues. Here the CDR3 reads CASSWKAGGAKNIQYF. The CDR3 DNA follows: TGTGCCAGCAGCTGGAAGGCGGGAGGAGCCAAAAACATTCAGTACTTC.

The V gene is TRBV19, the J gene TRBJ2-1; TRBD2 might be the D (5 bases). The CDR3 length is 14 residues. Germline lookup yields CDR1 LNHDA and CDR2 SQIVND (reference sequence). The germline V and J ends were trimmed by 7 bases and 7 bases, with 17 bases remaining between them. CDR3 residues: CASMTGIGGNEQFF. CDR3 nucleotides: TGTGCCAGTATGACCGGGATAGGCGGGAATGAGCAGTTCTTC.

V gene TRBV11-2 combines with J gene TRBJ2-7, with TRBD2 matching 7 bases. V dropped 5 bases and J dropped 6; count of bases not matched to a gene: 16. Germline assignment: CDR1 SGHAT and CDR2 FQNNGV. This CDR3 region has 16 residues. The CDR3 sequence: CASSARLVAGVGEQYF. The CDR3 DNA is TGTGCCAGCAGCGCCCGTCTGGTTGCGGGAGTAGGCGAGCAGTACTTC.

This chain connects TRBV5-4 to TRBJ2-5; 7 positions agree with TRBD1. V lost 4 bases to trimming and J lost 4 bases; unmatched junction nucleotides: 10. CDR3 length: 15 amino acids. The V gene's germline CDR1 is SGHNT and CDR2 YYREEE (reference sequence). This CDR3 reads CASSRAGTVGETQYF. The CDR3 DNA reads as TGTGCCAGCAGCCGGGCCGGGACAGTAGGAGAGACCCAGTACTTC. The full variable domain, rest sourced from reference TRBV5-4 and TRBJ2-5, is ETGVTQSPTHLIKTRGQQVTLRCSSQSGHNTVSWYQQALGQGPQFIFQYYREEENGRGNFPPRFSGLQFPNYSSELNVNALELDDSALYLCASSRAGTVGETQYFGPGTRLLVL.

The genes are TRBV28 and TRBJ2-7; TRBD1 matches at 10 bases. The CDR3 runs 12 residues. Losses at the gene ends were 8 bases for V and 6 bases for J; bases not matched to a gene: 4. Per germline, CDR1 MDHEN and CDR2 SYDVKM. DNA of the CDR3: TGTGCCAGCCGGGACAGGGGTCTCGAGCAGTACTTC. Its translation: CASRDRGLEQYF.

The V call is TRBV19, the J call TRBJ1-4, with D possibly TRBD1 on 5 matching bases. From germline, CDR1 is LNHDA and CDR2 SQIVND (reference sequence). The CDR3 totals 14 residues. With 3 bases removed from V and 4 bases from J, the gap between germline ends came to 9 bases. CDR3 sequence reads: CASSMRDLNEKLFF. The CDR3 DNA sequence: TGTGCCAGTAGTATGCGGGACCTTAATGAAAAACTGTTTTTT.

The chain uses TRBV5-1 and TRBJ1-6, with D possibly matching TRBD1 (5 bases). CDR1 and CDR2 (germline): SGHRS, YFSETQ. The V end was cut by 2 bases, the J end by 10 bases, with 10 bases between. CDR3 size: 13 residues. This CDR3 is CASSLGDRSPLHF. In nucleotides, the CDR3 is TGCGCCAGCAGCTTAGGGGATCGCTCACCCCTCCACTTT. Using reference TRBV5-1 and TRBJ1-6 for the parts outside the CDR3, the full variable domain is KAGVTQTPRYLIKTRGQQVTLSCSPISGHRSVSWYQQTPGQGLQFLFEYFSETQRNKGNFPGRFSGRQFSNSRSEMNVSTLELGDSALYLCASSLGDRSPLHFGNGTRLTVT.

This sequence joins TRBV5-4 and TRBJ2-2, with 8 bases that match TRBD1. The CDR3 loop spans 14 amino acids. Trimming at V came to 4 bases and at J to 7 bases, leaving 6 bases not matched to a gene. The germline V gene encodes CDR1 SGHNT and CDR2 YYREEE (reference sequence). CDR3: CASSMVDRGGELFF. CDR3 coding DNA: TGTGCCAGCAGCATGGTTGACAGGGGCGGGGAGCTGTTTTTT.

This chain connects TRBV5-6 to TRBJ2-5; 10 nucleotides line up with TRBD2. The germline CDR1 and CDR2 sequences are SGHDT and YYEEEE. The CDR3 is 18 amino acids. The junction had 12 bases not matched to a gene; V was cut back by 0 bases and J by 4 bases. CDR3 sequence (DNA): TGTGCCAGCAGCTTGGTGCTAGCGGGAGCTGCGGTTCGAGAGACCCAGTACTTC. Amino acid sequence: CASSLVLAGAAVRETQYF.

The chain uses TRBV7-9 and TRBJ2-7; D gene unclear. CDR3 length: 9 amino acids. The germline V gene encodes CDR1 SEHNR and CDR2 FQNEAQ (reference sequence). Trimming cost V 3 bases and J 11 bases, with 5 bases left between them. The CDR3 protein is CASSLSEYF. The CDR3 DNA follows: TGTGCCAGCAGCTTGTCTGAGTACTTC.

This clone is a singleton in its sample. The rearrangement joins TRBV11-3 to TRBJ2-7; possible D gene TRBD1, 5 bases. Germline values: CDR1 SGHNT, CDR2 YENEEA. The V end was cut by 5 bases, the J end by 3 bases, with 8 bases between. The CDR3 is 12 amino acids. CDR3 in DNA: TGTGCCAGCAGCCACGACAGCTACGAGCAGTACTTC. It specifies CASSHDSYEQYF. The variable domain in full, completed from reference TRBV11-3 and TRBJ2-7, reads EAGVVQSPRYKIIEKKQPVAFWCNPISGHNTLYWYLQNLGQGPELLIRYENEEAVDDSQLPKDRFSAERLKGVDSTLKIQPAELGDSAVYLCASSHDSYEQYFGPGTRLTVT.

The chain combines TRBV7-3 with TRBJ2-2, with TRBD1 identical over 7 bases. Trimming took 5 bases from V and 4 from J; bases not matched to a gene: 4. This CDR3 contains 14 residues. Germline V CDR1 and CDR2: SGHTA, FQGTGA. For the CDR3, the DNA is TGTGCCAGCAGCCCGGGACAGCCCACCGGGGAGCTGTTTTTT. It specifies CASSPGQPTGELFF.

V is TRBV7-2 and J is TRBJ2-1, with a weak D call TRBD2 (6 bases). The CDR3 sequence is 15 residues long. The V gene lost 8 bases and the J gene lost 6 bases, with 20 bases spanning the gap. The germline gives CDR1 SGHTA, CDR2 FQGNSA. DNA for the CDR3: TGTGCCAGCGGCCTAGCAAGCGGGTCGGGCAATGAGCAGTTCTTC. Its translation is CASGLASGSGNEQFF.

V is TRBV15 and J is TRBJ1-2, with a possible D match to TRBD1 (6 bases). Germline-derived CDR1 and CDR2 are LNHNV and YYDKDF (reference sequence). This CDR3 comprises 14 residues. V was clipped by 2 bases and J by 5 bases, with 12 bases between them. CDR3 region: CATSRQQGPYGYTF. CDR3 DNA: TGTGCCACCAGCAGACAACAGGGACCATATGGCTACACCTTC.

This chain connects TRBV4-1 to TRBJ1-6; D may be TRBD1 (5 bases). Trimming cost V 4 bases and J 7 bases, with 14 bases left between them. There are 15 residues in the CDR3. CDR1 is MGHRA, CDR2 YSYEKL, per germline. The CDR3 reads CASSLIGEGNSPLHF. The CDR3 nucleotides read TGCGCCAGCAGCCTAATAGGGGAGGGGAATTCACCCCTCCACTTT.

This chain links TRBV19 with TRBJ1-5; TRBD1 matches 7 bases. The CDR3 extends over 13 amino acids. Trimming took 3 bases from V and 6 from J; bases not matched to a gene: 2. The germline CDR1 and CDR2 sequences are LNHDA and SQIVND (reference sequence). This chain's CDR3 is CASSMNRGQPQHF. CDR3 nucleotide sequence: TGTGCCAGTAGTATGAACAGGGGTCAGCCCCAGCATTTT. The variable domain in full, with the rest retrieved from reference TRBV19 and TRBJ1-5, is DGGITQSPKYLFRKEGQNVTLSCEQNLNHDAMYWYRQDPGQGLRLIYYSQIVNDFQKGDIAEGYSVSREKKESFPLTVTSAQKNPTAFYLCASSMNRGQPQHFGDGTRLSIL.

The chain links TRBV30 to TRBJ2-5; D not certain. Per the germline V gene, CDR1 is GTSNPN and CDR2 is SVGIG (reference sequence). The CDR3 is made up of 13 amino acids. Between the trimmed V and J ends, which lost 8 bases and 0 bases, there was a span of 13 bases. CDR3 sequence (DNA): TGTGCCCTTCGTGGCCAATACCAAGAGACCCAGTACTTC. It encodes CALRGQYQETQYF.

The chain couples TRBV18 to TRBJ2-5; D possibly corresponds to TRBD2 (6 bases). Germline-derived CDR1 and CDR2 are KGHSH and LQKENI. V lost 8 bases and J lost 0, with 22 bases in between. CDR3 size: 17 residues. CDR3 nucleotides: TGTGCCAGCCAAGGTCGACTGGGTAGCGGATACCAAGAGACCCAGTACTTC. Translating gives CASQGRLGSGYQETQYF.

In nucleotides, the CDR3 is TGTGCCAGCAGCTTAGTTGCGATGGTTAGCACCGGGGAGCTGTTTTTT. Translating it yields CASSLVAMVSTGELFF. The chain is built from TRBV7-6 and TRBJ2-2; D unresolved. V was pared by 1 base and J by 4 bases, with 13 bases between. Germline V gene lookup returns CDR1 SGHVS and CDR2 FNYEAQ. This CDR3 contains 16 residues.

This clone was seen a handful of times. The chain is built from TRBV5-1 and TRBJ2-3, with D uncertain. CDR3 size: 14 residues. The V end lost 5 bases, the J end lost 2 bases, and 12 bases lay between the germline ends. Per germline, CDR1 SGHRS and CDR2 YFSETQ. This chain's CDR3 is CASRSVPTTDTQYF. The CDR3 DNA sequence: TGCGCCAGCAGGTCGGTTCCAACCACAGATACGCAGTATTTT.

The V gene is TRBV7-2, the J gene TRBJ2-2; 11 bases agree with TRBD2. V trimming: 5 bases; J trimming: 6 bases; junction bases outside the gene matches: 5. From germline, CDR1 is SGHTA and CDR2 FQGNSA. This CDR3 has 15 amino acids. In nucleotides, the CDR3 is TGTGCCAGCAGCCCCTTAGCGGGAGGGGCCGGGGAGCTGTTTTTT. It encodes CASSPLAGGAGELFF. Looking up the rest from reference TRBV7-2 and TRBJ2-2 gives the full variable domain: GAGVSQSPSNKVTEKGKDVELRCDPISGHTALYWYRQSLGQGLEFLIYFQGNSAPDKSGLPSDRFSAERTGGSVSTLTIQRTQQEDSAVYLCASSPLAGGAGELFFGEGSRLTVL.

The chain has TRBV28 and TRBJ2-7, with TRBD2 matching 14 bases. The CDR3 extends over 16 amino acids. V shed 6 bases, J shed 5 bases, and the junction held 9 bases outside the gene matches. Germline values: CDR1 MDHEN, CDR2 SYDVKM. The CDR3 loop reads CASSSVWTSGRNEQYF. DNA of the CDR3: TGTGCCAGCAGCTCCGTTTGGACTAGCGGGAGGAACGAGCAGTACTTC. The whole variable domain, remainder taken from reference TRBV28 and TRBJ2-7, is DVKVTQSSRYLVKRTGEKVFLECVQDMDHENMFWYRQDPGLGLRLIYFSYDVKMKEKGDIPEGYSVSREKKERFSLILESASTNQTSMYLCASSSVWTSGRNEQYFGPGTRLTVT.

The chain couples TRBV11-2 to TRBJ2-1, with TRBD2 matching 8 bases. The CDR3 extends over 16 amino acids. V shed 4 bases and J 3 bases; nucleotides not matched to a gene: 8. Per the germline V gene, CDR1 is SGHAT and CDR2 is FQNNGV. The CDR3 region is CASSSQAGENYNEQFF. In DNA form, the CDR3 reads TGTGCCAGCAGCTCCCAAGCGGGAGAAAACTACAATGAGCAGTTCTTC.

The chain carries TRBV19 and TRBJ2-3; D is unclear. Per the germline V gene, CDR1 is LNHDA and CDR2 is SQIVND (reference sequence). The CDR3 length is 12 residues. The V end lost 5 bases, the J end lost 6 bases, and 9 bases lay between the germline ends. In DNA, the CDR3 is TGTGCCAGTAGTCGAGTTAGTGATACGCAGTATTTT. Translated: CASSRVSDTQYF.

V usage is TRBV6-5 and J usage is TRBJ2-7; 7 nucleotides match TRBD2. V dropped 1 base and J dropped 5; count of bases not matched to a gene: 11. The CDR3 runs to 16 residues. The V gene's germline CDR1 is MNHEY and CDR2 SVGAGI. The CDR3 loop is CASSYWGGGRFDEQYF. For the CDR3, the DNA is TGTGCCAGCAGTTACTGGGGGGGTGGGAGGTTCGACGAGCAGTACTTC.

The rearrangement uses TRBV18 and TRBJ2-7, with D possibly TRBD2 on 5 matching bases. The length of the CDR3 is 14 residues. Trimming cost V 0 bases and J 2 bases, with 8 bases left between them. Germline CDR1 reads KGHSH; CDR2 reads LQKENI. CDR3 loop: CASSPPGVPYEQYF. CDR3 DNA sequence: TGTGCCAGCTCACCACCCGGGGTTCCCTACGAGCAGTACTTC.

V usage is TRBV30 and J usage is TRBJ2-1; TRBD1 matches at 9 bases. With V trimmed by 0 bases and J by 1 base, 10 bases remained unmatched. The CDR3 length is 18 residues. The V gene's germline CDR1 is GTSNPN and CDR2 SVGIG (reference sequence). CDR3 DNA sequence: TGTGCCTGGAGTGTGGACAGGGGAAGTTCGCGGTCCTACAATGAGCAGTTCTTC. Protein: CAWSVDRGSSRSYNEQFF.

V gene TRBV19 combines with J gene TRBJ1-2, with 7 bases lining up with TRBD1. CDR1 is LNHDA, CDR2 SQIVND, per germline (reference sequence). V lost 5 bases, J lost 6 bases, and 9 bases stayed unmatched. This CDR3 is built from 14 residues. The CDR3 reads CASSEPGTANGYTF. CDR3 in DNA: TGTGCCAGTAGTGAACCCGGGACAGCGAATGGCTACACCTTC.

The gene calls are TRBV28 and TRBJ1-2; 8 nucleotides agree with TRBD1. The junction had 7 bases not matched to a gene; V was cut back by 5 bases and J by 8 bases. The CDR3 is 13 residues long. Looked up from germline, CDR1 is MDHEN and CDR2 is SYDVKM. For the CDR3, the DNA is TGTGCCAGCAGTGCTCAGGGGGCGCGAGGCTACACCTTC. Encoded protein: CASSAQGARGYTF.

This chain's CDR3 is CASSQYPVGAGWIRNEQFF. CDR3 in DNA: TGTGCCAGCAGCCAATATCCGGTGGGGGCGGGTTGGATTCGCAATGAGCAGTTCTTC. V is TRBV14 and J is TRBJ2-1; the D gene is possibly TRBD1 (6 bases). The CDR3 has 19 residues. Germline V gene lookup returns CDR1 SGHDN and CDR2 FVKESK. The V and J ends lost 2 bases and 6 bases respectively, with 26 bases between them.

Only a few counts were recorded for this clone. The CDR3, as DNA: TGTGCTAGTGGTACCCGTATCCAGGGGAGGGTCACTGAAGCTTTCTTT. It is translated as CASGTRIQGRVTEAFF. This chain joins TRBV12-5 and TRBJ1-1; D possibly corresponds to TRBD1 (6 bases). The ends were cut back, 5 bases at V and 4 bases at J, with 20 bases in the middle. This CDR3 spans 16 amino acids. Germline V gene data show CDR1 as LGHNT and CDR2 as FRNRAP.